These T cell receptor beta chains were read from a single sample in a study of blood T cell repertoires in COVID-19. Clones were read by immunoSEQ multiplex PCR, and TCRdb kept only the in-frame ones, dropping some. The table has fewer than 450,000 clones, approximately 87% seen once. Material for sequencing was peripheral blood. Receptors were obtained from a woman in her forties or fifties with COVID-19, enrolled during active disease. CDR3s include the opening cysteine and the closing phenylalanine or tryptophan. The D gene is left open where the match is weak. Expanded clones get a size class; other rows say once, few or many, or leave the size out.

j_gene,abundance,v_gene,d_gene,CDR3nt,CDR3aa
TRBJ2-3,.,TRBV18,.,TGTGCCAGCTCACCAGTACTGCACAGAACTAGCACAGATACGCAGTATTTT,CASSPVLHRTSTDTQYF
TRBJ2-3,few,TRBV5-1,TRBD2,TGCGCCAGCAGACAAACCTCTAGCGGGAGGCTAGATACGCAGTATTTT,CASRQTSSGRLDTQYF
TRBJ1-1,.,TRBV5-8,.,TGTGCCAGCAGGAGGGCCGGGACTGAAGCTTTCTTT,CASRRAGTEAFF
TRBJ1-2,.,TRBV30,.,TGTGCCCTGCTTCGACAGGACTATGGCTACACCTTC,CALLRQDYGYTF
TRBJ1-2,.,TRBV6-6,TRBD1,TGTGCCAGCAGTCCCCGGGACAGTCGGTATTCTAACTATGGCTACACCTTC,CASSPRDSRYSNYGYTF
TRBJ2-7,.,TRBV7-2,TRBD1,TGTGCCAGCAGCTTAGTGGGACAGGGGGCTTTTGAGCAGTACTTC,CASSLVGQGAFEQYF
TRBJ1-1,once,TRBV7-2,TRBD1,TGTGCCAGCAGCCCAATGACAGGGCTTGGAGCTTTCTTT,CASSPMTGLGAFF
TRBJ1-6,.,TRBV5-4,.,TGTGCCAGCAGCTTGCAGGGTTATTATTCACCCCTCCACTTT,CASSLQGYYSPLHF
TRBJ1-2,once,TRBV30,.,TGTGCCTGGACAGGGTCTGGCTATGGCTACACCTTC,CAWTGSGYGYTF
TRBJ1-5,.,TRBV4-1,.,TGCGCCAGCAGCCGGCCGGAGGGTGGCAATCAGCCCCAGCATTTT,CASSRPEGGNQPQHF
TRBJ2-1,.,TRBV6-2/TRBV6-3,.,TGTGCCAGCAGTTACGTTGGTAGCGGCCCTGTGAGGGAAAGCTCCTACAATGAGCAGTTCTTC,CASSYVGSGPVRESSYNEQFF
TRBJ1-3,.,TRBV5-6,.,TGTGCCAGCAGCTTGCGTCAGTCAAACACCATATATTTT,CASSLRQSNTIYF
TRBJ2-7,.,TRBV29-1,.,TGCAGCGTTAGACTCGACTCGAGAGAGCAGTACTTC,CSVRLDSREQYF
TRBJ1-5,few,TRBV5-5,.,TGTGCCAGCAGCTTGGGTCAGAGCAATCAGCCCCAGCATTTT,CASSLGQSNQPQHF
TRBJ1-4,.,TRBV11-2,TRBD1,TGTGCCAGCAGCTTAGCCGGCAGGGGGTATTCGGGAGAAAAACTGTTTTTT,CASSLAGRGYSGEKLFF
TRBJ2-4,.,TRBV21-1,.,TGTGCCAGCTGGGACCGGGACAGGAGTTACTTAGCCAAAAACATTCAGTACTTC,CASWDRDRSYLAKNIQYF
TRBJ1-5,once,TRBV18,TRBD1,TGTGCCAGCTCTCGGGGGACAGGGGATGTGCCCCAGCATTTT,CASSRGTGDVPQHF
TRBJ2-5,.,TRBV5-1,TRBD1,TGCGCCAGCAGCATAACAGGGGGCGAGGAGACCCAGTACTTC,CASSITGGEETQYF
TRBJ2-2,.,TRBV24-1,.,TGTGCCACCAGTGACAGGGTATATGTCCGGGAGCTGTTTTTT,CATSDRVYVRELFF
TRBJ1-2,few,TRBV14,.,TGTGCCAGCAGCCAAGCGACAGTGAACTATGGCTACACCTTC,CASSQATVNYGYTF
TRBJ2-1,.,TRBV14,TRBD2,TGTGCCAGCAGCCGGTTCCCTAGCGGTTCCTACAATGAGCAGTTCTTC,CASSRFPSGSYNEQFF
TRBJ2-1,once,TRBV29-1,.,TGCAGCGTTGAATCAATTGTAGCGGAAAGGAGTGGGTACAATGAGCAGTTCTTC,CSVESIVAERSGYNEQFF
TRBJ1-4,.,TRBV13,.,TGTGCCAGCAGCACCGACAGAGCAGTTAATGAAAAACTGTTTTTT,CASSTDRAVNEKLFF